A selection of T cell receptor beta chains follows, all from one sample in a study of T cells in Graves' hyperthyroidism and ophthalmopathy. TCRdb independently ran MiXCR on the multiplex PCR reads; one entry per CDR3 protein. The sample records about 320,000 distinct CDR3 sequences, around 16% being singletons. Sequencing was carried out using blood. The receptors were sampled from a man younger than 45 with Graves' hyperthyroidism. Each CDR3 is given with its conserved first and last residue. The D gene is left open where the match is weak. Size values are once, few and many counts, or a class for expanded clones, and some rows have none.

J	V	size	D	CDR3	DNA
TRBJ1-4	TRBV5-1	few	.	CASSLGRNNEKLFF	TGCGCCAGCAGCTTGGGCCGGAATAATGAAAAACTGTTTTTT
TRBJ2-3	TRBV7-6	.	.	CASSLVGATDTQYF	TGTGCCAGCAGCTTAGTGGGCGCTACAGATACGCAGTATTTT
TRBJ2-7	TRBV19	.	.	CASSIGRGNFYEQYF	TGTGCCAGTAGTATAGGACGGGGAAACTTCTACGAGCAGTACTTC
TRBJ1-4	TRBV5-1	many	TRBD1	CASSPGGQGNEKLFF	TGCGCCAGCAGCCCCGGGGGACAGGGGAATGAAAAACTGTTTTTT
TRBJ2-7	TRBV3-1	few	TRBD2	CASSPGTSVYEQYF	TGTGCCAGCAGCCCGGGGACTAGCGTCTACGAGCAGTACTTC
TRBJ2-3	TRBV12-3/TRBV12-4	many	.	CASSDSRRGNTDTQYF	TGTGCCAGCAGCGACAGTCGGCGGGGCAACACAGATACGCAGTATTTT
TRBJ1-2	TRBV3-1	few	.	CASSQGTVDGYTF	TGTGCCAGCAGCCAAGGGACAGTGGATGGCTACACCTTC
TRBJ2-3	TRBV11-3	.	TRBD2	CASNHGLAGQPTDTQYF	TGTGCCAGCAACCACGGACTAGCGGGACAACCCACAGATACGCAGTATTTT
TRBJ2-7	TRBV19	.	.	CASSIGDGPYEQYF	TGTGCCAGTAGTATAGGGGATGGGCCGTACGAGCAGTACTTC
TRBJ2-7	TRBV19	.	.	CASNSAGEQYF	TGTGCCAGTAACTCGGCGGGAGAGCAGTACTTC
TRBJ2-7	TRBV2	many	TRBD1	CASSLTGAPNEQYF	TGTGCCAGCAGTCTCACAGGGGCCCCCAACGAGCAGTACTTC
TRBJ2-7	TRBV20-1	.	TRBD2	CSAPRLAGGINEQYF	TGCAGTGCCCCCCGACTAGCGGGAGGGATCAACGAGCAGTACTTC
TRBJ1-1	TRBV30	many	TRBD1	CAWSRDRGTEAFF	TGTGCCTGGAGTAGGGACAGAGGCACTGAAGCTTTCTTT
TRBJ2-1	TRBV19	few	.	CASNKWLGNEQFF	TGTGCCAGTAACAAATGGCTCGGCAATGAGCAGTTCTTC
TRBJ2-4	TRBV7-9	many	.	CASSRTGTRAKNIQYF	TGTGCCAGCAGCCGGACCGGGACACGAGCCAAAAACATTCAGTACTTC
TRBJ2-7	TRBV7-9	.	.	CASSATGLTSYEQYF	TGTGCCAGCAGCGCTACGGGACTCACCTCCTACGAGCAGTACTTC
TRBJ2-7	TRBV20-1	.	TRBD2	CSARKQRLAWGEQYF	TGCAGTGCTAGAAAACAGAGACTAGCCTGGGGAGAGCAGTACTTC
TRBJ2-5	TRBV2	.	TRBD2	CASIPLGGRGETQYF	TGTGCCAGCATACCACTTGGCGGGAGAGGGGAGACCCAGTACTTC
TRBJ2-2	TRBV7-3	few	.	CASRRGPTGELFF	TGTGCCAGCCGGAGAGGGCCAACCGGGGAGCTGTTTTTT
TRBJ1-3	TRBV28	.	TRBD1	CASRRPGQASSGNTIYF	TGTGCCAGCAGGCGGCCGGGACAGGCCTCCTCTGGAAACACCATATATTTT
TRBJ1-4	TRBV7-9	.	.	CASSLSRSDEKLFF	TGTGCCAGCAGTCTATCCCGGTCGGATGAAAAACTGTTTTTT
TRBJ1-5	TRBV30	.	.	CAWSVKQVNQPQHF	TGTGCCTGGAGTGTAAAACAAGTCAATCAGCCCCAGCATTTT
TRBJ2-1	TRBV24-1	many	.	CATSDPGTNNEQFF	TGTGCCACCAGTGATCCTGGGACAAACAATGAGCAGTTCTTC
TRBJ2-3	TRBV29-1	few	.	CSVEDLSGRTDTQYF	TGCAGCGTTGAAGATTTAAGCGGTCGCACAGATACGCAGTATTTT
TRBJ1-1	TRBV12-3/TRBV12-4	few	TRBD1	CASTLSGGTEAFF	TGTGCCAGCACCCTTTCAGGGGGAACTGAAGCTTTCTTT
TRBJ2-3	TRBV6-1	many	TRBD2	CASSLGTSGNTDTQYF	TGTGCCAGCAGTCTCGGGACTAGCGGGAACACAGATACGCAGTATTTT
TRBJ1-1	TRBV6-2/TRBV6-3	few	.	CASITRGYTEAFF	TGTGCCAGCATCACCCGAGGGTACACTGAAGCTTTCTTT
TRBJ2-7	TRBV28	.	.	CASSRGQWEQYF	TGTGCCAGCAGCAGGGGCCAGTGGGAGCAGTACTTC
TRBJ2-1	TRBV2	many	.	CASSYLSGNEQFF	TGTGCCAGCAGTTACCTGAGCGGTAATGAGCAGTTCTTC
TRBJ2-2	TRBV3-1	few	.	CASSQSSRTTGELFF	TGTGCCAGCAGCCAATCGAGCCGGACAACCGGGGAGCTGTTTTTT
TRBJ2-7	TRBV20-1	few	.	CSARHAQSLEQYF	TGCAGTGCTAGACACGCACAGAGTCTCGAGCAGTACTTC
TRBJ2-2	TRBV5-1	.	.	CASSLVSATGELFF	TGCGCCAGCAGCTTGGTTTCAGCGACCGGGGAGCTGTTTTTT
TRBJ2-5	TRBV5-1	.	.	CASSLDRDWTQETQYF	TGCGCCAGCAGCTTGGACAGAGACTGGACCCAAGAGACCCAGTACTTC
TRBJ2-1	TRBV7-6	many	.	CASSLWGDEQFF	TGTGCCAGCAGCCTTTGGGGGGATGAGCAGTTCTTC
TRBJ2-1	TRBV29-1	.	TRBD2	CSVEVPGALAGGGEQFF	TGCAGCGTTGAAGTTCCAGGGGCCCTAGCGGGAGGAGGTGAGCAGTTCTTC
TRBJ1-1	TRBV9	.	.	CASSVGDASGEAFF	TGTGCCAGCAGTGTGGGGGACGCCTCCGGGGAAGCTTTCTTT
TRBJ1-1	TRBV3-1	.	.	CASSQAPGQNTEAFF	TGTGCCAGCAGCCAGGCCCCGGGACAGAACACTGAAGCTTTCTTT
TRBJ2-1	TRBV11-2	many	TRBD2	CASSSSGGPNEQFF	TGTGCCAGCAGCTCGTCGGGAGGGCCCAATGAGCAGTTCTTC
TRBJ2-1	TRBV28	many	TRBD1	CASWAPGQGSDEQFF	TGTGCCAGCTGGGCCCCGGGACAGGGATCCGATGAGCAGTTCTTC
TRBJ2-5	TRBV7-9	few	.	CASSFPRGGEETQYF	TGTGCCAGCAGCTTCCCCCGTGGGGGAGAGGAGACCCAGTACTTC
TRBJ1-3	TRBV3-1	many	.	CASSQGVRDTIYF	TGTGCCAGCAGCCAAGGAGTTCGGGACACCATATATTTT
TRBJ2-7	TRBV6-1	many	.	CASSLITEYEQYF	TGTGCCAGCTCGCTGATAACGGAATACGAGCAGTACTTC
TRBJ1-1	TRBV11-2	.	.	CASSPVLGLNTEAFF	TGTGCCAGCAGCCCAGTTTTAGGGTTGAACACTGAAGCTTTCTTT
TRBJ2-7	TRBV7-6	many	TRBD1	CASSFGTGNEQYF	TGTGCCAGCAGCTTCGGGACAGGGAACGAGCAGTACTTC
TRBJ2-4	TRBV29-1	.	TRBD1	CSVRTGNIQYF	TGCAGCGTTAGGACAGGAAACATTCAGTACTTC
TRBJ1-2	TRBV2	.	.	CASSESLSHGYTF	TGTGCCAGCAGTGAATCCCTTTCCCATGGCTACACCTTC
TRBJ2-2	TRBV7-3	many	.	CASSLNSVANTGELFF	TGTGCCAGCAGCTTGAATAGTGTCGCGAACACCGGGGAGCTGTTTTTT
TRBJ2-1	TRBV7-2	.	.	CASRLPGSYNEQFF	TGTGCCAGCAGACTTCCTGGGTCCTACAATGAGCAGTTCTTC
TRBJ1-6	TRBV27	few	TRBD1	CASSSTGWASPLHF	TGTGCCAGCAGTTCGACAGGGTGGGCTTCACCCCTCCACTTT
TRBJ2-2	TRBV19	.	TRBD2	CASSISPGGTMNTGELFF	TGTGCCAGTAGTATATCCCCGGGAGGGACCATGAACACCGGGGAGCTGTTTTTT
TRBJ2-5	TRBV20-1	.	TRBD2	CSAIYTSGRAPETQYF	TGCAGTGCTATCTATACTAGCGGGAGGGCCCCAGAGACCCAGTACTTC
TRBJ2-1	TRBV27	many	.	CASSSRLGFGNEQFF	TGTGCCAGCAGTTCTCGACTGGGATTCGGCAATGAGCAGTTCTTC
TRBJ2-7	TRBV20-1	few	.	CSARVAGREQYF	TGCAGTGCTAGAGTAGCAGGTCGCGAGCAGTACTTC